Described below is a single TCR beta chain sequence and its context. The V gene's germline CDR1 is KGHDR and CDR2 SFDVKD. The CDR3 runs 15 residues. J was trimmed by 6 bases and V by 2 bases; bases with no gene match: 8. This entry comes from a study of control samples from healthy donors and cancer patients. TCRdb's copy holds only in-frame clones and misses some; the assay was immunoSEQ multiplex PCR. The table lists about 150,000 clones, 93% of them singletons. This chain uses TRBV24-1 with TRBJ1-2, with 7 positions matching TRBD1. This sequence was found in a middle-aged man in good health. Source material: blood. The CDR3 nucleotides read TGTGCCACCAGTGATTACGGTACAGGGGAGAATGGCTACACCTTC. Protein sequence: CATSDYGTGENGYTF.